Following are 7 T cell receptor beta chains from one sample sequenced in a study of blood T cell repertoires in COVID-19. Data came from immunoSEQ multiplex PCR; TCRdb stores just in-frame clones and leaves some out. The sample records approximately 500,000 clones, 75% to 90% being singletons. Sequencing was done on a sample of peripheral blood. The receptors stem from a man aged 18-30 years with COVID-19, enrolled during active disease.

The chain employs TRBV5-4 and TRBJ2-6; D ambiguous. The CDR3 has 18 residues. Germline V gene data show CDR1 as SGHNT and CDR2 as YYREEE (reference sequence). Trimming shortened V by 0 bases and J by 0 bases, and 13 bases separated the two germline ends. The CDR3 region has the DNA TGTGCCAGCAGCTTGGCAAACCCCCTAGACTCTGGGGCCAACGTCCTGACTTTC. This gives the protein CASSLANPLDSGANVLTF.

This clone was recorded once. The rearrangement links TRBV5-1 to TRBJ2-3; 7 nucleotides align to TRBD2. V lost 5 bases, J lost 4 bases, and 13 bases stayed unmatched. Germline V lookup: CDR1 SGHRS, CDR2 YFSETQ. The CDR3 consists of 16 residues. CDR3 bases: TGCGCCAGCAGGATAAACCCGGGGACTACCGCAGATACGCAGTATTTT. Amino acid sequence: CASRINPGTTADTQYF.

The chain couples TRBV10-1 to TRBJ2-1; D not certain. The germline CDR1 and CDR2 sequences are WNHNN and SYGVQD (reference sequence). This CDR3 comprises 13 residues. V was cut by 8 bases and J by 4 bases, with 12 bases left in between. The CDR3 region has the DNA TGCGCCAGCCGACTTGACCCTTACAATGAGCAGTTCTTC. It specifies CASRLDPYNEQFF.

The gene calls are TRBV14 and TRBJ2-7, with D possibly TRBD1 on 5 matching bases. The CDR3 length is 15 residues. V dropped 2 bases and J dropped 1 base, with 12 bases sitting between them. In germline, CDR1 is SGHDN, CDR2 FVKESK. The CDR3 is CASSQSWGPSYEQYF. The CDR3 DNA reads TGTGCCAGCAGCCAATCGTGGGGCCCTTCCTACGAGCAGTACTTC.

The J gene is TRBJ1-4, the V gene TRBV3-1 (or the pseudogene TRBV3-2), with D perhaps matching TRBD1 (6 bases). The CDR3 is 13 amino acids. Per the germline V gene, CDR1 is LGHDT and CDR2 is YNNKEL (reference sequence). V was shortened by 6 bases and J by 7 bases, with 12 bases between the two germline ends. The CDR3 nucleotides are TGTGCCAGCAGTCAACAGGGAGGTGAAAAACTGTTTTTT. This encodes CASSQQGGEKLFF.

This clone was detected once. The chain recombines TRBV18 with TRBJ2-7, with D possibly matching TRBD2 (5 bases). Between the trimmed V and J ends, which lost 6 bases and 7 bases, there was a span of 16 bases. The CDR3 runs to 13 residues. Germline lookup yields CDR1 KGHSH and CDR2 LQKENI. In DNA form, the CDR3 reads TGTGCCAGCTCCCCTGAGGGAGTAGGGGAGCAGTACTTC. Translated, it gives CASSPEGVGEQYF.

The CDR3 bases are TGTGCCAGCAGCCTGACTTATGGGCAGGAGGACTATGGCTACACCTTC. Its translation: CASSLTYGQEDYGYTF. V is TRBV7-9 and J is TRBJ1-2; no firm D call. V shed 5 bases and J shed 3 bases, with 19 bases lying between them. The CDR3 runs to 16 residues. Germline CDR1 SEHNR, CDR2 FQNEAQ (reference sequence). The full variable domain, completed using reference TRBV7-9 and TRBJ1-2, is DTGVSQNPRHKITKRGQNVTFRCDPISEHNRLYWYRQTLGQGPEFLTYFQNEAQLEKSRLLSDRFSAERPKGSFSTLEIQRTEQGDSAMYLCASSLTYGQEDYGYTFGSGTRLTVV.